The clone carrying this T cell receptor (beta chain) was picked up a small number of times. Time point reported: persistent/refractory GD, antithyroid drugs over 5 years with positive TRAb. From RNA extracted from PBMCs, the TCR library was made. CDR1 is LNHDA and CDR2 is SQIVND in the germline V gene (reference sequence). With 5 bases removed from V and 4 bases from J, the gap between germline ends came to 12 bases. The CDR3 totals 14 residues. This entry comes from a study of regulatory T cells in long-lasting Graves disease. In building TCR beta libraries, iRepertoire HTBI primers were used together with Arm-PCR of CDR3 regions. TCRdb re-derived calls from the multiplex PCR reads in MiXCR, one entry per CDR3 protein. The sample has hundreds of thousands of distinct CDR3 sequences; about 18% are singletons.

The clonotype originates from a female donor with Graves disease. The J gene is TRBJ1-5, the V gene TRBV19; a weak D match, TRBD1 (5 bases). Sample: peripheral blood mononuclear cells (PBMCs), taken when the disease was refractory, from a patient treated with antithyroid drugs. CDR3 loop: CASSAGHLNQPQHF. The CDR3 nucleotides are TGTGCCAGTAGTGCCGGACACCTAAATCAGCCCCAGCATTTT.